The clone carrying this T cell receptor (beta chain) was observed a single time. Sequencing was performed with immunoSEQ multiplex PCR; in TCRdb, only in-frame clones are kept and a portion is missing. The table has around 180,000 clones, around 87% seen once; the top ten hold roughly 2.6%. CDR1 and CDR2 (germline): SGHRS, YFSETQ. CDR3 length: 16 residues. Trimming shortened V by 3 bases and J by 4 bases, and 17 bases separated the two germline ends. This entry belongs to a study of blood T cell repertoires in COVID-19. Background on the study: In each case, the material was cDNA or gDNA derived from T cells, B-cell-depleted T cells, or PBMCs.

Sequencing was done on a sample of peripheral blood. This TCR came from a man aged 35 to 55 with active or convalescent COVID-19. The chain employs TRBV5-1 and TRBJ1-3; possible D gene TRBD1, 5 bases. In nucleotides, the CDR3 is TGCGCCAGCAGCTCCGGCAAGGGGACTACAGGAAACACCATATATTTT. Translation: CASSSGKGTTGNTIYF.